The sequence of this T cell receptor (beta chain) was determined in a study of cytomegalovirus exposure and HLA in healthy donors. Study at large: HLA-typed donors contributed 80 million or so unique TCRs, which were held in an early data release.

Amplification used 60 Vbeta primers and 13 Jbeta primers. TCRdb keeps only in-frame clones here, not all; method: immunoSEQ multiplex PCR. The repertoire holds some 200,000 clones, with around 83% as singletons. Losses at the gene ends were 5 bases for V and 2 bases for J; bases not matched to a gene: 7. The germline V gene has CDR1 SGHTA and CDR2 FQGNSA. This CDR3 has 16 amino acids. What was sequenced was PBMCs. V is TRBV7-2 and J is TRBJ2-4; 9 positions agree with TRBD1. The TCR sequence derives from a man aged 45-65 years in good health and CMV-seronegative. The CDR3 DNA is TGTGCCAGCAGCCCGCGACAGGGGGAGACCAAAAACATTCAGTACTTC. It is translated as CASSPRQGETKNIQYF.